This entry concerns a single T cell receptor (beta chain). This table comes from immunoSEQ multiplex PCR, and its TCRdb copy is limited to in-frame clones, with some not included. The data show about 220,000 clones, 82% seen once. The junction had 3 bases not matched to a gene; V was cut back by 6 bases and J by 4 bases. Germline CDR1 SGHAT, CDR2 FQNNGV. The CDR3 runs to 14 residues. The data were obtained in a study of blood T cell repertoires in COVID-19. The age range of participants was about 18 to 89 years, with residence in 20 to 25 US areas. The V call is TRBV11-2, the J call TRBJ2-1; 10 bases align to TRBD1. The source material was PBMCs or T cells enriched from blood (not recorded which). The TCR comes from a woman aged 60 to 75 who had recovered from COVID-19. CDR3 protein: CASRGQGPYNEQFF. In DNA, the CDR3 is TGTGCCAGCAGGGGACAGGGGCCGTACAATGAGCAGTTCTTC.